The 13 T cell receptor beta chains reported below all come from one sample, sequenced in a study of blood T cell repertoires in COVID-19. Measured with immunoSEQ multiplex PCR; TCRdb has only the in-frame clones, and not every one. The table shows about 29,000 clones, with approximately 85% occurring only once. The sequencing sample was made of peripheral blood. Every receptor here comes from a woman older than 75 with COVID-19, enrolled during active disease.

V gene TRBV6-6 combines with J gene TRBJ1-1; no reliable D call. Trimming took off 4 bases at V and 10 bases at J, with 13 bases between the two ends. Germline CDR1 and CDR2: MNHNY and SVGAGI (reference sequence). CDR3 length: 12 residues. CDR3 DNA: TGTGCCAGCAGTTCCTTGGGCCTAACAGCTTTCTTT. Protein: CASSSLGLTAFF.

The chain couples TRBV5-8 to TRBJ2-7; 8 nucleotides line up with TRBD1. The germline V gene has CDR1 SGHTS and CDR2 YDEGEE. After removal of 0 bases from V and 7 bases from J, the junction contained 9 bases not matched to a gene. The CDR3 spans 15 residues. CDR3 region: CASSLADREVREQYF. CDR3 coding DNA: TGTGCCAGCAGCTTGGCGGACAGGGAGGTGAGGGAGCAGTACTTC.

This clone was seen only once. This sequence joins TRBV5-1 and TRBJ2-1; 11 bases fit TRBD2. There are 16 residues in the CDR3. V was pared by 4 bases and J by 5 bases, with 8 bases of the junction left unmatched. CDR1 and CDR2 from the germline V gene are SGHRS and YFSETQ. The CDR3 loop is CASSLPGTSGNNEQFF. The CDR3 DNA is TGCGCCAGCAGCCTACCCGGGACTAGCGGTAACAATGAGCAGTTCTTC.

V is TRBV5-1 and J is TRBJ2-7; TRBD1 aligns across 7 bases. The V and J ends lost 0 bases and 3 bases, in that order; junction bases with no gene match: 6. The V gene's germline CDR1 is SGHRS and CDR2 YFSETQ. The CDR3 covers 15 residues. CDR3 nucleotides: TGCGCCAGCAGCTTGGGTGGGACAGCGAACTACGAGCAGTACTTC. Translation: CASSLGGTANYEQYF.

The chain combines TRBV2 with TRBJ2-3, with 9 bases aligning to TRBD1. CDR1 is SNHLY, CDR2 FYNNEI, per germline. Trimming removed 6 bases from V and 6 bases from J; junction bases left unmatched: 1. There are 12 residues in the CDR3. CDR3 loop: CASRGQGDTQYF. The CDR3, as DNA: TGTGCCAGCAGGGGACAGGGCGATACGCAGTATTTT.

The chain employs TRBV10-3 and TRBJ1-2; D is unresolved. The CDR3 runs 12 residues. The V gene lost 2 bases and the J gene lost 2 bases, with 3 bases spanning the gap. CDR1 is ENHRY and CDR2 is SYGVKD in the germline V gene. CDR3 nucleotide sequence: TGTGCCATCAGTGAGGGCAACTATGGCTACACCTTC. Protein: CAISEGNYGYTF.

The chain joins TRBV3-1 (or the pseudogene TRBV3-2) to TRBJ2-7; 10 nucleotides line up with TRBD2. Germline CDR1 LGHDT, CDR2 YNNKEL (reference sequence). The CDR3 is 18 amino acids. Trimming took 0 bases from V and 0 from J; bases not matched to a gene: 8. CDR3 in DNA: TGTGCCAGCAGCCAAGATAGGCTAGCGGGGGCCAGCTCCTACGAGCAGTACTTC. As protein: CASSQDRLAGASSYEQYF.

The chain has TRBV27 and TRBJ2-1; TRBD2 agrees at 10 bases. The V gene's germline CDR1 is MNHEY and CDR2 SMNVEV (reference sequence). The V segment lost 2 bases and the J segment 5 bases; nucleotides outside the gene matches: 12. The CDR3 has 18 residues. The CDR3 spells CASSLRSLAGVGNNEQFF. In DNA, the CDR3 is TGTGCCAGCAGTTTAAGATCGCTAGCGGGAGTAGGCAACAATGAGCAGTTCTTC.

This chain uses TRBV5-1 with TRBJ2-5; TRBD2 agrees at 9 bases. CDR1 and CDR2 from the germline V gene are SGHRS and YFSETQ. V lost 0 bases to trimming and J lost 4 bases; unmatched junction nucleotides: 10. The CDR3 loop spans 17 amino acids. CDR3 DNA: TGCGCCAGCAGCTTGGGAGGTAGCGGGGGCCTGGTAGAGACCCAGTACTTC. The encoded protein is CASSLGGSGGLVETQYF.

The gene calls are TRBV25-1 and TRBJ2-1; no clear D gene. V was shortened by 2 bases and J by 13 bases, with 9 bases between the two germline ends. From germline, CDR1 is MGHDK and CDR2 SYGVNS. The CDR3 runs to 11 residues. As DNA, the CDR3 is TGTGCCAGCAGTGAAAGCTCGCATCAGTTCTTC. Its protein product is CASSESSHQFF.

CDR3 region: CASSLTGTGNEAFF. The DNA for the CDR3 is TGCGCCAGCAGCTTAACCGGGACAGGGAATGAAGCTTTCTTT. The chain uses TRBV5-1 and TRBJ1-1; 9 nucleotides line up with TRBD1. In germline, CDR1 is SGHRS, CDR2 YFSETQ. The CDR3 sequence is 14 residues long. Trimming cost V 2 bases and J 7 bases; bases outside gene matches: 6.

The chain uses TRBV6-5 and TRBJ2-5; 7 positions agree with TRBD2. Trimming removed 5 bases from V and 7 bases from J; junction bases left unmatched: 7. The germline CDR1 and CDR2 sequences are MNHEY and SVGAGI. The CDR3 sequence is 13 residues long. The CDR3 sequence: CASSTRGEGTQYF. DNA for the CDR3: TGTGCCAGCAGTACCCGGGGGGAAGGGACCCAGTACTTC.

The CDR3 DNA is TGTGCCAGCAGCCCGGACAGGAACTATGGCTACACCTTC. Translating gives CASSPDRNYGYTF. The rearrangement joins TRBV11-2 to TRBJ1-2; 7 bases are a match to TRBD1. With V trimmed by 5 bases and J by 2 bases, 2 bases remained unmatched. Germline V CDR1 and CDR2: SGHAT, FQNNGV. This CDR3 region has 13 residues. The complete variable domain, with remaining parts taken from reference TRBV11-2 and TRBJ1-2, reads EAGVAQSPRYKIIEKRQSVAFWCNPISGHATLYWYQQILGQGPKLLIQFQNNGVVDDSQLPKDRFSAERLKGVDSTLKIQPAKLEDSAVYLCASSPDRNYGYTFGSGTRLTVV.